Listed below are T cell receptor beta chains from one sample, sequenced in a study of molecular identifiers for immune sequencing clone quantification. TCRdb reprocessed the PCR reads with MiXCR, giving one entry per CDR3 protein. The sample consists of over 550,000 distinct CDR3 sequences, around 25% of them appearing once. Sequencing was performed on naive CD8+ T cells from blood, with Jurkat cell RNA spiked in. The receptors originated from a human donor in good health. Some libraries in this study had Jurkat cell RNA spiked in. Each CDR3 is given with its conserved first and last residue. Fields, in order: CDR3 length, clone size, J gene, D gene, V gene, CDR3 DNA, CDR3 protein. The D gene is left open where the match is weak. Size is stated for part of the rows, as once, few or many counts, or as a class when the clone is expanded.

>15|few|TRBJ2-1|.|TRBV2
TGTGCCAGCAGTGAATTTACGACGGTAGGGGATGAGCAGTTCTTC
CASSEFTTVGDEQFF
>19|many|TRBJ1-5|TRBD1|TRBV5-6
TGTGCCAGCAGCCAGGGCCGAGGGACAGGGACGTTGGGCAATCAGCCCCAGCATTTT
CASSQGRGTGTLGNQPQHF
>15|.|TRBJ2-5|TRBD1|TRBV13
TGTGCCAGCAGCCCACGAGGCAGGGGGATTGAGACCCAGTACTTC
CASSPRGRGIETQYF
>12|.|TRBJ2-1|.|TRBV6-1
TGTGCCAGCCAGTTCATCGCGGTTGAGCAGTTCTTC
CASQFIAVEQFF
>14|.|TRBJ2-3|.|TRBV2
TGTGCCAGCACCAGCGGGCCCCGCACAGATACGCAGTATTTT
CASTSGPRTDTQYF
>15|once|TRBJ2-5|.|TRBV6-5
TGTGCCAGCAGCCCTAAGGGGTTTTACCAAGGGACCCAGTACTTC
CASSPKGFYQGTQYF
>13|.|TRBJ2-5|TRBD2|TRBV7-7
TGTGCTAGCAGCTTAGCGGGGCTCGAGATCCAGTACTTC
CASSLAGLEIQYF
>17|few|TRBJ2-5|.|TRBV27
TGTGCCAGCAGTCCACTTCTTTCAGCGGGTCCAGAAGGGACCCAGTACTTC
CASSPLLSAGPEGTQYF
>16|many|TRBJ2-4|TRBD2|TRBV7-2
TGTGCCAGCAGCTTTTCGACTAGCGGGTCCAAAAACATTCAGTACTTC
CASSFSTSGSKNIQYF
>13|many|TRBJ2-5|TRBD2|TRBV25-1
TGTGCCAGCAGGGGGGGACTAGTCGAGACCCAGTACTTC
CASRGGLVETQYF
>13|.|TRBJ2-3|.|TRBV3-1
TGTGCCAGCAGCCCCTTAGTCACAGATACGCAGTATTTT
CASSPLVTDTQYF
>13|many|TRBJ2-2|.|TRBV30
TGTGCCTGGGGGACGGAGAACACCGGGGAGCTGTTTTTT
CAWGTENTGELFF
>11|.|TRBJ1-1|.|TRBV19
TGTGCCAGTAGTATAGTAGGTGAAGCTTTCTTT
CASSIVGEAFF
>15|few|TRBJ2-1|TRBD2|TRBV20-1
TGCAGTGCCGCATCGGGACTAGCGGATTACAATGAGCAGTTCTTC
CSAASGLADYNEQFF
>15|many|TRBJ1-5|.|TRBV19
TGTGCCAGTAGTCCAACCCCTGGCAGGAATCAGCCCCAGCATTTT
CASSPTPGRNQPQHF
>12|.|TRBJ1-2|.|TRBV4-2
TGTGCCAGCAGCCAAGGAGGGGCCGGCTACACCTTC
CASSQGGAGYTF
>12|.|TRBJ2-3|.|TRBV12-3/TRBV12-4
TGTGCCAGCAGTACGGACTACACGAGACAGTATTTT
CASSTDYTRQYF
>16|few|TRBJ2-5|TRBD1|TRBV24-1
TGTGCCACCAGTGACCTTGACAGGGGTGGACAAGAGACCCAGTACTTC
CATSDLDRGGQETQYF
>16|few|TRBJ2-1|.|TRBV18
TGTGCCAGCTCACCACCTGCGGCAGGCGCCTTGAATGAGCAGTTCTTC
CASSPPAAGALNEQFF
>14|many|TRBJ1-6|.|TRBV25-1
TGTGCCAGCAGTGAAGGTACAGACTATTCACCCCTCCACTTT
CASSEGTDYSPLHF
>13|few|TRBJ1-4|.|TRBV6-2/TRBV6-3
TGTGCCAGCAGTTACACACCCGGGGAAAAACTGTTTTTT
CASSYTPGEKLFF
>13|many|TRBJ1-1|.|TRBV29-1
TGCAGCGCCCTAGGACGACAGAACACTGAAGCTTTCTTT
CSALGRQNTEAFF
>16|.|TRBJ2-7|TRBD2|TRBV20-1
TGCAGTGCTAGAGACCACTTAGCGGGGGGACTCTACGAGCAGTACTTC
CSARDHLAGGLYEQYF
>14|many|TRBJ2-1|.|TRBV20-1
TGCAGTGCTAGTTCTGGGGGGGCCGGGGATGAGCAGTTCTTC
CSASSGGAGDEQFF
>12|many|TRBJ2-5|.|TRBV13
TGTGCCAGCAGCCCCCAAGAAGAGACCCAGTACTTC
CASSPQEETQYF
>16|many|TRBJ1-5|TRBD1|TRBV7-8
TGTGCCAGCAGCTTAGGTCCCAGGGGGTGGGGTCAGCCCCAGCATTTT
CASSLGPRGWGQPQHF
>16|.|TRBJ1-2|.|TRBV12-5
TGTGCTAGTGGTTTTGGCACCTACCAATTAAACTATGGCTACACCTTC
CASGFGTYQLNYGYTF
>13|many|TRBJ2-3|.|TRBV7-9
TGTGCCAGCAGCTTAATTGACACAGATACGCAGTATTTT
CASSLIDTDTQYF
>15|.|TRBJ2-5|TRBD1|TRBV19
TGTGCCAGTAGGAAAAGGGACAGCCTACAAGAGACCCAGTACTTC
CASRKRDSLQETQYF
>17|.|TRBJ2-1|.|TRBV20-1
TGCAGTGCTAGAGATGGTGCTAGCTGGGGTGGTTTAAATGAGCAGTTCTTC
CSARDGASWGGLNEQFF
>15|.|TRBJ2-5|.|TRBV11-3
TGTGCCAGCAGCCCGGCAGCGGTAGCCCAAGAGACCCCGTACTTC
CASSPAAVAQETPYF
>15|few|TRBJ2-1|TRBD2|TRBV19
TGTGCCAGTAGTATGTTTAGCGGGGACTACAATGAGCAGTTCTTC
CASSMFSGDYNEQFF
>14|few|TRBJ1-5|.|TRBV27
TGTGCCAGCAGTTTTTTGGGAAAAAATCAGCCCCAGCATTTT
CASSFLGKNQPQHF
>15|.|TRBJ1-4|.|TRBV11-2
TGTGCCAGCAGCTTAGATGGGGAGAGGAGTGAAAAACTGTTTTTT
CASSLDGERSEKLFF
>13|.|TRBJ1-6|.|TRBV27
TGTGCCAGCAGTTTCTGGGGAAGCTCACCCCTCCACTTT
CASSFWGSSPLHF
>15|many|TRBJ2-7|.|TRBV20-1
TGCAGTGCTAGAGATGGTTGGAGCGGCTCTAGGGAGCAGTACTTC
CSARDGWSGSREQYF
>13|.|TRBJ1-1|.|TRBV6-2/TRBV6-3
TGTGCCGGCAGTTCGCGAATGAACACTGAAGCTTTCTTT
CAGSSRMNTEAFF
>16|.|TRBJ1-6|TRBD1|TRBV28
TGTGCCAGCAGCCGGGACAGGGCTTCAGGAAATTCACCCCTCCACTTT
CASSRDRASGNSPLHF
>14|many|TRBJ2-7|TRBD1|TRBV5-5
TGTGCCAGCAGCCCCGGGACAGGAGCTAAAGAGCAGTACTTC
CASSPGTGAKEQYF
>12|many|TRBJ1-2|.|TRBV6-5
TGTGCCAGCAGTTACGACTACCACCGCTACACCTTC
CASSYDYHRYTF
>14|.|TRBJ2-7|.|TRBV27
TGTGCCAGCAGTGAACAGCGGAGGATCCACGAGCAGTACTTC
CASSEQRRIHEQYF
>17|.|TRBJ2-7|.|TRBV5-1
TGCGCCAGCAGCCAGGGACAAGCTGAACTGGTTTTCTACGAGCAGTACTTC
CASSQGQAELVFYEQYF
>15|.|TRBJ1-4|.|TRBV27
TGTGCCAGCAGTTCCCCGACCCCCAGGGGTGAAAAACTGTTTTTT
CASSSPTPRGEKLFF
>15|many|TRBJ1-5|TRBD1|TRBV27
TGTGCCAGCAGTACCCCACAGGGGGAGGGCCAGCCCCAGCATTTT
CASSTPQGEGQPQHF
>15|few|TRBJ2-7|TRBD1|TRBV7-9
TGTGCCAGCAGCTCAGGGACAGGGGGCCTGAACGAGCAGTACTTC
CASSSGTGGLNEQYF
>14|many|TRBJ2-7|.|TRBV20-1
TGCAGTGCTCCTCAGGGGCGACGCTCCTACGAGCAGTACTTC
CSAPQGRRSYEQYF
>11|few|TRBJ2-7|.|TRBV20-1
TGCAGTGCTAGCGATATGAACGAGCAGTACTTC
CSASDMNEQYF
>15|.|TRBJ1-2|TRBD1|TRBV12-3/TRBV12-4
TGTGCCAGCAGTCTGGACAGGGACGGAGCCTATGGCTACACCTTC
CASSLDRDGAYGYTF
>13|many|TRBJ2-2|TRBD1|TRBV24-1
TGTGCCACCGCCGTGACAGGGGCCGGGGAGCTGTTTTTT
CATAVTGAGELFF
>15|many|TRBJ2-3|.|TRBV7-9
TGTGCCAGCAGCTTACCCTGGGACGCCACAGATACGCAGTATTTT
CASSLPWDATDTQYF